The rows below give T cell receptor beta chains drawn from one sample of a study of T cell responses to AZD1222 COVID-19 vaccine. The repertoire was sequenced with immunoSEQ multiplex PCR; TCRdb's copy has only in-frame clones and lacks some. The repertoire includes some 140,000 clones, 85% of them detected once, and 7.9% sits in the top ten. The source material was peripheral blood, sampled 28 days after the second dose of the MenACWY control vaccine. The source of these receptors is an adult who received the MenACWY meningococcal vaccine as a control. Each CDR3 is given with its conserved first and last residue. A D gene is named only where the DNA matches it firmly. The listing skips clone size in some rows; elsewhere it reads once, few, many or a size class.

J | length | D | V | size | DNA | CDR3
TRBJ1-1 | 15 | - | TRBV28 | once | TGTGCCAGCAGTTTTCTTGCAGAAGCCAACACTGAAGCTTTCTTT | CASSFLAEANTEAFF
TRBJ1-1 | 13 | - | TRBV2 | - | TGTGCCAGCAGGGCCGGGACCGGGCTTGAAGCTTTCTTT | CASRAGTGLEAFF
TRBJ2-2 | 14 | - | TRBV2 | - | TGTGCCAGCAGTGAGACGCCGAACACCGGGGAGCTGTTTTTT | CASSETPNTGELFF
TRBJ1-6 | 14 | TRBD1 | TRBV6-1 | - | TGTGCCAGCAGTGAACCACAGGGGGCTTCACCCCTCCACTTT | CASSEPQGASPLHF
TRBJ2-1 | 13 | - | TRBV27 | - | TGTGCCAGCAGTTTATGGTTGACCGGGGAGCAGTTCTTC | CASSLWLTGEQFF
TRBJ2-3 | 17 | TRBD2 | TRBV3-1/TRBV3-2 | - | TGTGCCAGCAGCCAAGGAACTCTAGCGGGCCGCACAGATACGCAGTATTTT | CASSQGTLAGRTDTQYF
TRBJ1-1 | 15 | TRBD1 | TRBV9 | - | TGTGCCAGCAGCTCTCGCCGGACAGGGGGCACTGAAGCTTTCTTT | CASSSRRTGGTEAFF
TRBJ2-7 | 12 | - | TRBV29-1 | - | TGCAGCGTTGAGACAGGTATCTACGAGCAGTACTTC | CSVETGIYEQYF
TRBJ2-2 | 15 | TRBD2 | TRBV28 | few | TGTGCCAGCAGTAGAGCGGGGGGGCTCACCGGGGAGCTGTTTTTT | CASSRAGGLTGELFF
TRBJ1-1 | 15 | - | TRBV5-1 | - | TGCGCCAGCAGCTTGGAGGGGCATTCGAACACTGAAGCTTTCTTT | CASSLEGHSNTEAFF
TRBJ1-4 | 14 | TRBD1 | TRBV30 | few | TGTGCCTGGAGCCTTCGACAGGGAAGGGAAAAACTGTTTTTT | CAWSLRQGREKLFF
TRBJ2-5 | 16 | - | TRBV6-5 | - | TGTGCCAGCAGTTACTCGGGAATCATGCCACAAGAGACCCAGTACTTC | CASSYSGIMPQETQYF
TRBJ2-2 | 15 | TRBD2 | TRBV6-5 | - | TGTGCCAGCAGTCCTGGACTAGCCGACACCGGGGAGCTGTTTTTT | CASSPGLADTGELFF
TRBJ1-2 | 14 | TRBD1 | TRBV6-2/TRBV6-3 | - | TGTGCCAGCAGTTATAGGGGACAGAACCATGGCTACACCTTC | CASSYRGQNHGYTF
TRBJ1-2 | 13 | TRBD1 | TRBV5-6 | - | TGTGCCAGCAGCTTCTCAGGGGGAGGAGGCTACACCTTC | CASSFSGGGGYTF
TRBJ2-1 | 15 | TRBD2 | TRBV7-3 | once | TGTGCCAGCAGCACTCTAGCGGGAGAGTTGAATGAGCAGTTCTTC | CASSTLAGELNEQFF
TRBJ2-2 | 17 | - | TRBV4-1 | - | TGCGCCAGCAGCCTTACCCCTGGAGGGGGGCCCGGCGGGGAGCTGTTTTTT | CASSLTPGGGPGGELFF
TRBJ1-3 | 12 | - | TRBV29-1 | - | TGCAGCGTCCTACGCTCCGGAAACACCATATATTTT | CSVLRSGNTIYF
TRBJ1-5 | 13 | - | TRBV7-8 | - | TGTGCCAGCAGCCGGATGCGCAATCAGCCCCAGCATTTT | CASSRMRNQPQHF
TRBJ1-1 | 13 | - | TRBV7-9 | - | TGTGCCAGCAGCTCTCAGGCAGGGGCCGAAGCTTTCTTT | CASSSQAGAEAFF
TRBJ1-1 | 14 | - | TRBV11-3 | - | TGTGCCAGCAGCTTACCACCCATGAACACTGAAGCTTTCTTT | CASSLPPMNTEAFF
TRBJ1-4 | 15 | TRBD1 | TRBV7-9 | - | TGTGCCAGCAGCGCCGACAGGGAGAAGAGGGAAAAACTGTTTTTT | CASSADREKREKLFF
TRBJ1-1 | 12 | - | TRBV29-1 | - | TGCAGCGTTGATAGCTGGGGCGCGGAAGCTTTCTTT | CSVDSWGAEAFF
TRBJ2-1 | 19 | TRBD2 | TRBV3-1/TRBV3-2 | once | TGTGCCAGCAGCCATTACGGGGCCCTTAGCGGGACCGCTGCAAATGAGCAGTTCTTC | CASSHYGALSGTAANEQFF
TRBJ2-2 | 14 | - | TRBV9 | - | TGTGCCAGCAGAGGGGACGGAGACACCGGGGAGCTGTTTTTT | CASRGDGDTGELFF
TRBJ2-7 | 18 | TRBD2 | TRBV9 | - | TGTGCCAGCAGCGTGGGTCTTCTACTAGCGGGTTCCTCCTACGAGCAGTACTTC | CASSVGLLLAGSSYEQYF
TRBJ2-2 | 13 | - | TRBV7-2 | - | TGTGCCAGCAGCTTAGTTCCATCCGGGGAGCTGTTTTTT | CASSLVPSGELFF
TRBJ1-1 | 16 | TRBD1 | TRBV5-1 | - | TGCGCCAGCAGCTTGGCCCAGGGACAGGGAACCACTGAAGCTTTCTTT | CASSLAQGQGTTEAFF
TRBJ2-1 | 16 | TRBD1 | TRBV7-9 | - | TGTGCCAGCAGCCACGACAGGGGGCGTCATTACAATGAGCAGTTCTTC | CASSHDRGRHYNEQFF
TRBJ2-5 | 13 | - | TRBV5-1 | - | TGCGCCAGCAGCTTAGGTTGGGGGGAGACCCAGTACTTC | CASSLGWGETQYF
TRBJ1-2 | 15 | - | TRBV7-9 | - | TGTGCCACGCGACCCCTGCGGGGGCGTACCTATGGCTACACCTTC | CATRPLRGRTYGYTF
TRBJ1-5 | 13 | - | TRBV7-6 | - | TGTGCCAGCAGCTTACAGGATCATCAGCCCCAGCATTTT | CASSLQDHQPQHF
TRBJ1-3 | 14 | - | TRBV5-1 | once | TGCGCCAGCAGCTTGGCGTATAGTGGAAACACCATATATTTT | CASSLAYSGNTIYF
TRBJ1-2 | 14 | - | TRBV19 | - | TGTGCCAGTAGGGCGAGGGTCCCCTCGAGGGGCTACACCTTC | CASRARVPSRGYTF
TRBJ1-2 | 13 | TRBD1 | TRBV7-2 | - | TGTGCCAGCAGCTTGGACAGGGGAACGGGCTACACCTTC | CASSLDRGTGYTF
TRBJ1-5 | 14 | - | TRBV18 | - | TGTGCCAGCTCACCGTCCAGGGATGGGCAGCCCCAGCATTTT | CASSPSRDGQPQHF
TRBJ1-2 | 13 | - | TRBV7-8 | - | TGTGCCAGCAGCTTAGGTCCCGATGGGGGCTACACCTTC | CASSLGPDGGYTF
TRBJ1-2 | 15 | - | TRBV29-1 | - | TGCAGCGTCGTCCTGGACAGCAAAGCTAACTATGGCTACACCTTC | CSVVLDSKANYGYTF
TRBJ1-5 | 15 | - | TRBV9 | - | TGTGCCAGCAGTGTCGACAGCTATAGCAATCAGCCCCAGCATTTT | CASSVDSYSNQPQHF
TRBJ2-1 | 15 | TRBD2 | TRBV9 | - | TGTGCCAGCAGCGTAAGGACTAGCGGCCAGGGTGAGCAGTTCTTC | CASSVRTSGQGEQFF
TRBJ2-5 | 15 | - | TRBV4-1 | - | TGCGCCAGCAGCCAAGAGTGGCAGGGAGAAGAGACCCAGTACTTC | CASSQEWQGEETQYF
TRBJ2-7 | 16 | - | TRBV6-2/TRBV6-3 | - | TGTGCCAGCAGTTACTCTCTTGGTGGACTTTTCTACGAGCAGTACTTC | CASSYSLGGLFYEQYF
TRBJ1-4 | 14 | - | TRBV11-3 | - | TGTGCCAGCAGCTTAAAAGGGTTACAGGGAAAACTGTTTTTT | CASSLKGLQGKLFF
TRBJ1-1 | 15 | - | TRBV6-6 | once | TGTGCCAGCAGTTACTCGGGTGTGGGAAACACTGAAGCTTTCTTT | CASSYSGVGNTEAFF
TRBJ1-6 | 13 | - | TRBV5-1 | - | TGCGCCAGCAGCCTCACACAGGATTCACCCCTCCACTTT | CASSLTQDSPLHF
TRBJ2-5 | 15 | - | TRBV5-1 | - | TGCGCCAGCAGATTGGAGGGGGGGTTCCAGGAGACCCAGTACTTC | CASRLEGGFQETQYF
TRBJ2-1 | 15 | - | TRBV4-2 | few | TGTGCCAGCAGCCAAGTTCAGGAAGATTACAATGAGCAGTTCTTC | CASSQVQEDYNEQFF
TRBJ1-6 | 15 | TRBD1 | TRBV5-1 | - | TGCGCCAGCAGCTTGAAGACAGGGGGCCCTTCACCCCTCCACTTT | CASSLKTGGPSPLHF
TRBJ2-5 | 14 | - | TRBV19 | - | TGTGCCAGTAGTTTAGGACGGATACAAGAGACCCAGTACTTC | CASSLGRIQETQYF
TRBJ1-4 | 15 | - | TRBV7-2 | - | TGTGCCAGCAGCTCCGCGTGGGCAACTAATGAAAAACTGTTTTTT | CASSSAWATNEKLFF
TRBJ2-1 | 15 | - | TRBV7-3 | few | TGTGCCAGCAGCCGAGGACCGAGCTCCTACAATGAGCAGTTCTTC | CASSRGPSSYNEQFF
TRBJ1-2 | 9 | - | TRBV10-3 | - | TGTGCCATGCGGTTTGGCTACACCTTC | CAMRFGYTF
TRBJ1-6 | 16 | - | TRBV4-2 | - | TGTGCCAGCAGCCAAGATGGGACAACGGGGGGTTCACCCCTCCACTTT | CASSQDGTTGGSPLHF
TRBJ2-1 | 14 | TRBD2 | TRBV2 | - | TGTGCCAGCAGTAGGACTAGCGGGAGTAATGAGCAGTTCTTC | CASSRTSGSNEQFF
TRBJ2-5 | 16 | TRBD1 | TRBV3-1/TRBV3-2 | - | TGTGCCAGCAGCCCCCGGACAGGTTTGTACCAAGAGACCCAGTACTTC | CASSPRTGLYQETQYF
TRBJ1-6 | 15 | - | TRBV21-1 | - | TGTGCCAGCAGCCCAAGCCCAGGGGGAGAATCACCCCTCCACTTT | CASSPSPGGESPLHF
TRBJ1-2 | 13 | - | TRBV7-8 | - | TGTGCCAGCTCGGGACAAAGAATATATGGCTACACCTTC | CASSGQRIYGYTF
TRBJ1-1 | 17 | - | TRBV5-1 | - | TGCGCCAGCAGCTTGAGAGTGGCCTCGTCCGGGACACAAGAAGCTTTCTTT | CASSLRVASSGTQEAFF
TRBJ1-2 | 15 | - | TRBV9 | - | TGTGCCAGCAGCGTAGCACCCAAGGGAGGACATGGCTACACCTTC | CASSVAPKGGHGYTF
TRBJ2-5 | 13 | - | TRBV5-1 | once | TGCGCCAGCCGGAGGGGCCTCACTCAGACCCAGTACTTC | CASRRGLTQTQYF